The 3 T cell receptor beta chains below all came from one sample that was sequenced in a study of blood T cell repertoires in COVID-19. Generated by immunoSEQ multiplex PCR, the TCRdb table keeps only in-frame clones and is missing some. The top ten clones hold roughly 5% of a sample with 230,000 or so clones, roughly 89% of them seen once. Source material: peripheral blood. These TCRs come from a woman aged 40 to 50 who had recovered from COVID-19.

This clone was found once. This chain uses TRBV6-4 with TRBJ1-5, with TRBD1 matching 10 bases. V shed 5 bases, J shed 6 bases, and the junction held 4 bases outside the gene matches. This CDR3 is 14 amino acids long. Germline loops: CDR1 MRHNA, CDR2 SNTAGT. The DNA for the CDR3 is TGTGCCAGCAGTATTAGACAGGGGGCTCAGCCCCAGCATTTT. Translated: CASSIRQGAQPQHF.

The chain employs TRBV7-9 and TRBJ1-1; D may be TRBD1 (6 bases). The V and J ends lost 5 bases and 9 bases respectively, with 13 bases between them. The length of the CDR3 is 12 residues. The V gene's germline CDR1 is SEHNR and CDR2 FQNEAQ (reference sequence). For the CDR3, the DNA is TGTGCCAGCAGCAACCCCGGGACAAAAGCTTTCTTT. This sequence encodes CASSNPGTKAFF.

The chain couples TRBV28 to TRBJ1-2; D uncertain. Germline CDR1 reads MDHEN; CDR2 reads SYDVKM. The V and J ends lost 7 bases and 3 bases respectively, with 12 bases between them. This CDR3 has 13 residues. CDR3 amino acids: CASTPSLDYGYTF. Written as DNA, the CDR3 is TGTGCCAGCACCCCGAGCCTGGACTATGGCTACACCTTC.